What follows are 9 T cell receptor beta chains derived from one specimen sequenced in a study of cytomegalovirus exposure and HLA in healthy donors (dated by TCRdb to between 2016 and 2019). Library preparation employed the immunoSEQ multiplex PCR assay. The multiplex PCR relied on a mix of 60 forward primers for TCR Vbeta segments and 13 reverse primers for TCR Jbeta segments. The source is immuneACCESS, and TCRdb retained only in-frame sequences with V and J called. Part of the clones is not carried over; for the studies checked, unresolved V genes explain less than half of this, and the remainder is unexplained. The sample yields more than 95,000 clones; 50% to 80% were counted once. Roughly 3% of the sample belongs to the ten largest clones. The sequenced material came from PBMCs. The receptors here all came from a man in his fifties or sixties in good health and CMV-seronegative.

CDR3 DNA sequence: TGTGCCAGTAACCAACAGGGGCTAGGGACTGAAGCTTTCTTT. It encodes CASNQQGLGTEAFF. V is TRBV19 and J is TRBJ1-1; 7 nucleotides line up with TRBD1. Germline-derived CDR1 and CDR2 are LNHDA and SQIVND (reference sequence). The CDR3 runs 14 residues. V shed 7 bases and J 5 bases; nucleotides not matched to a gene: 10. Filled out from reference TRBV19 and TRBJ1-1, the complete variable domain reads DGGITQSPKYLFRKEGQNVTLSCEQNLNHDAMYWYRQDPGQGLRLIYYSQIVNDFQKGDIAEGYSVSREKKESFPLTVTSAQKNPTAFYLCASNQQGLGTEAFFGQGTRLTVV.

CDR3 sequence (DNA): TGTGCCAGCAGCCAAGACAGGGGGCTGGCTGAAGCTTTCTTT. Protein product: CASSQDRGLAEAFF. The chain employs TRBV16 and TRBJ1-1; 10 positions match TRBD1. This CDR3 spans 14 amino acids. J lost 6 bases, V lost 2 bases, and 3 bases had no gene match. Germline CDR1 KGHSY, CDR2 FQNENV.

This clone was picked up one time. The chain has TRBV23-1 and TRBJ1-5; no firm D call. TRBV23-1 has ORF status, its function being uncertain. V was pared by 11 bases and J by 5 bases, with 22 bases between. CDR3 length equals 15 residues. The CDR3 loop is CASHFVGNDHQPQHF. The DNA of the CDR3 is TGCGCCTCCCACTTCGTCGGGAATGATCATCAGCCCCAGCATTTT.

The chain links TRBV10-1 to TRBJ2-2; D unresolved. Trimming shortened V by 3 bases and J by 0 bases, and 8 bases separated the two germline ends. Germline values: CDR1 WNHNN, CDR2 SYGVQD (reference sequence). This CDR3 has 15 amino acids. CDR3 nucleotide sequence: TGCGCCAGCAGTGAAGGCAGGACGAACACCGGGGAGCTGTTTTTT. Its protein product is CASSEGRTNTGELFF.

The CDR3 region is CASSDIDCGHDSYEQYF. Here the CDR3 DNA reads TGTGCCAGCAGTGACATTGATTGTGGCCACGACTCCTACGAGCAGTACTTC. The chain is built from TRBV6-4 and TRBJ2-7, with D hard to call. The germline V gene has CDR1 MRHNA and CDR2 SNTAGT. V lost 2 bases and J lost 0, with 17 bases in between. This CDR3 has 17 amino acids.

This clone was observed a handful of times. The chain has TRBV11-2 and TRBJ1-6, with TRBD1 matching over 7 bases. CDR1 SGHAT and CDR2 FQNNGV come from the germline V gene. Losses at the gene ends were 5 bases for V and 6 bases for J; bases not matched to a gene: 10. The CDR3 covers 16 residues. CDR3 sequence reads: CASSVPPGTVNSPLHF. In nucleotides, the CDR3 is TGTGCCAGCAGCGTCCCCCCCGGGACAGTTAATTCACCCCTCCACTTT.

The chain couples TRBV6-5 to TRBJ2-2; 7 nucleotides line up with TRBD2. The V and J ends lost 6 bases and 2 bases, in that order; junction bases with no gene match: 0. There are 13 residues in the CDR3. From germline, CDR1 is MNHEY and CDR2 SVGAGI. CDR3 sequence: CASRGLNTGELFF. DNA for the CDR3: TGTGCCAGCAGGGGACTAAACACCGGGGAGCTGTTTTTT.

This clone was recorded a few times. The chain links TRBV27 to TRBJ2-5; 7 bases fit TRBD2. CDR3 length: 17 residues. CDR1 and CDR2 from the germline V gene are MNHEY and SMNVEV (reference sequence). J lost 4 bases, V lost 5 bases, and 16 bases had no gene match. CDR3 region: CASSTTLGGGGGETQYF. In DNA form, the CDR3 reads TGTGCCAGCAGTACTACCCTTGGCGGGGGAGGAGGAGAGACCCAGTACTTC.

This clone was seen more than once but under ten times. V is TRBV4-2 and J is TRBJ2-3, with D possibly matching TRBD2 (7 bases). Germline loops: CDR1 LGHNA, CDR2 YNFKEQ. The CDR3 spans 17 residues. V was shortened by 4 bases and J by 5 bases, with 22 bases between the two germline ends. CDR3 DNA sequence: TGTGCCAGCAGCCTGATGTCGGGTGGGGGGGCCGGAGATACGCAGTATTTT. Translation: CASSLMSGGGAGDTQYF.